This TCR beta chain was sequenced in a study of blood T cell repertoires in COVID-19. Study summary: Donors in the United States, Italy and Spain gave samples during acute or convalescent COVID-19.

The CDR3 extends over 15 amino acids. The V end lost 3 bases, the J end lost 2 bases, and 14 bases lay between the germline ends. Germline CDR1 reads SGHDN; CDR2 reads FVKESK. This table comes from immunoSEQ multiplex PCR, and its TCRdb copy is limited to in-frame clones, with some not included. Of 350,000 to 400,000 clones in the sample, 80% to 90% are singletons; the top ten hold around 1%. This chain links TRBV14 with TRBJ2-7, with D possibly TRBD1 on 6 matching bases. The receptor was derived from a man aged 18 to 35 who had recovered from COVID-19. The sample comprised PBMCs or T cells enriched from blood (not recorded which). The CDR3 reads CASSQVETGTYEQYF. The CDR3 DNA reads TGTGCCAGCAGCCAGGTGGAGACAGGTACCTACGAGCAGTACTTC.